Shown below are 24 T cell receptor beta chains from a single sample sequenced in a study of blood T cell repertoires in COVID-19. Profiling relied on immunoSEQ multiplex PCR, and the TCRdb table lists in-frame clones only, not all of them. The sample consists of some 120,000 clones, approximately 84% of them appearing once. Source material: peripheral blood. These TCRs come from a woman aged 50 to 65 who had recovered from COVID-19.

V gene TRBV7-6 combines with J gene TRBJ1-1; tentatively, D is TRBD1 (6 bases). The CDR3 consists of 15 residues. V lost 3 bases, J lost 1 base, and 12 bases lay in between. The germline V gene encodes CDR1 SGHVS and CDR2 FNYEAQ. CDR3 protein: CASSLVGGENTEAFF. DNA for the CDR3: TGTGCCAGCAGCTTGGTAGGGGGGGAGAACACTGAAGCTTTCTTT.

The chain recombines TRBV19 with TRBJ1-1, with D possibly being TRBD1 (6 bases). CDR3 length: 16 residues. Trimming left V 3 bases short and J 3 bases short, with 17 bases between. Germline values: CDR1 LNHDA, CDR2 SQIVND (reference sequence). Here the CDR3 reads CASSMLLGAGDTEAFF. For the CDR3, the DNA is TGTGCCAGTAGTATGTTATTGGGGGCCGGGGACACTGAAGCTTTCTTT.

The chain has TRBV4-3 and TRBJ2-3, with 14 bases fitting TRBD2. V lost 0 bases to trimming and J lost 1 base; unmatched junction nucleotides: 6. Germline CDR1 is LGHNA and CDR2 is YSLEER. This CDR3 contains 19 residues. CDR3 in DNA: TGCGCCAGCAGCCAAGAAGCCGGGACTAGCGGGAGCCGCACAGATACGCAGTATTTT. This encodes CASSQEAGTSGSRTDTQYF.

The V call is TRBV5-6, the J call TRBJ1-4; D is perhaps TRBD1 (5 bases). The germline CDR1 and CDR2 sequences are SGHDT and YYEEEE. The CDR3 extends over 15 amino acids. Trimming shortened V by 3 bases and J by 4 bases, and 13 bases separated the two germline ends. The CDR3 coding sequence is TGTGCCAGCAGCTCTCTCCAGGGTAGTAATGAAAAACTGTTTTTT. It is translated as CASSSLQGSNEKLFF.

The V and J genes are TRBV3-1 (or the pseudogene TRBV3-2) and TRBJ1-1; 8 positions match TRBD1. CDR3 length: 18 residues. Germline assignment: CDR1 LGHDT and CDR2 YNNKEL (reference sequence). V lost 0 bases, J lost 3 bases, and 12 bases stayed unmatched. The chain's CDR3 is CASSQDRRTGKEYTEAFF. The CDR3 region has the DNA TGTGCCAGCAGCCAAGATCGGAGGACAGGGAAAGAGTACACTGAAGCTTTCTTT.

V and J are TRBV24-1 and TRBJ2-1; D not resolved. Between the trimmed V and J ends, which lost 3 bases and 8 bases, there was a span of 10 bases. Germline lookup yields CDR1 KGHDR and CDR2 SFDVKD. The CDR3 contains 13 residues. The CDR3 reads CATSDKRHDEQFF. In DNA, the CDR3 is TGTGCCACCAGTGATAAGAGACACGATGAGCAGTTCTTC.

This sequence joins TRBV5-6 and TRBJ2-3, with D perhaps matching TRBD2 (5 bases). V was pared by 4 bases and J by 2 bases, with 20 bases between. Germline CDR1 reads SGHDT; CDR2 reads YYEEEE. This CDR3 spans 17 amino acids. The CDR3 region has the DNA TGTGCCAGCAGCCCCCGGGGTAGAGGTCTCATCACAGATACGCAGTATTTT. Protein sequence: CASSPRGRGLITDTQYF.

This chain uses TRBV10-3 with TRBJ2-1, with D maybe TRBD1 (5 bases). Germline-derived CDR1 and CDR2 are ENHRY and SYGVKD. The CDR3 has 15 residues. The ends were cut back, 0 bases at V and 5 bases at J, with 11 bases in the middle. CDR3 sequence (DNA): TGTGCCATCAGTGAGTCGACGACAGCTAACAATGAGCAGTTCTTC. This encodes CAISESTTANNEQFF.

This chain uses TRBV18 with TRBJ1-4, with D unclear. Trimming pared 3 bases from V and 8 bases from J, leaving 10 bases between. Germline V gene lookup returns CDR1 KGHSH and CDR2 LQKENI. The CDR3 has 13 amino acids. The CDR3 DNA sequence: TGTGCCAGCTCACCCATCGCAGGAGAAAAACTGTTTTTT. Translating it yields CASSPIAGEKLFF.

J is TRBJ2-1 and V is TRBV6-1, with no clear D. The V and J ends lost 1 base and 6 bases respectively, with 13 bases between them. Per germline, CDR1 MNHNS and CDR2 SASEGT. The CDR3 length is 15 residues. CDR3 sequence reads: CASSEEYWYVNEQFF. For the CDR3, the DNA is TGTGCCAGCAGTGAAGAATACTGGTATGTCAATGAGCAGTTCTTC.

The chain combines TRBV18 with TRBJ1-2; no reliable D call. The CDR3 consists of 13 residues. CDR1 and CDR2 from the germline V gene are KGHSH and LQKENI. Trimming shortened V by 2 bases and J by 7 bases, and 11 bases separated the two germline ends. The CDR3 region is CASSPDMESGYTF. The CDR3 bases are TGTGCCAGCTCACCAGACATGGAATCTGGCTACACCTTC.

The J gene is TRBJ1-1, the V gene TRBV12-3 or TRBV12-4; the D is unclear. Between the trimmed V and J ends, which lost 3 bases and 7 bases, there was a span of 12 bases. The CDR3 length is 13 residues. The CDR3 coding sequence is TGTGCCAGCAGTTTTGCGGTAGGAAATGAAGCTTTCTTT. This sequence encodes CASSFAVGNEAFF.

In nucleotides, the CDR3 is TGTGCCAGCAGTTCTCCCTCCACAGATACGCAGTATTTT. It codes for CASSSPSTDTQYF. The rearrangement uses TRBV28 and TRBJ2-3, with no clear D. Trimming pared 4 bases from V and 2 bases from J, leaving 7 bases between. CDR3 size: 13 residues. Germline assignment: CDR1 MDHEN and CDR2 SYDVKM.

J is TRBJ2-5 and V is TRBV2; tentative D call: TRBD1 (6 bases). The ends were cut back, 6 bases at V and 7 bases at J, with 12 bases in the middle. Germline V gene lookup returns CDR1 SNHLY and CDR2 FYNNEI. The CDR3 runs 12 residues. The CDR3 loop is CASRDRAGTQYF. CDR3 sequence (DNA): TGTGCCAGCAGGGACAGAGCCGGGACCCAGTACTTC.

This chain links TRBV7-6 with TRBJ2-7; possible D gene TRBD1, 6 bases. V lost 1 base, J lost 7 bases, and 17 bases lay in between. CDR1 is SGHVS, CDR2 FNYEAQ, per germline. CDR3 size: 15 residues. The DNA for the CDR3 is TGTGCCAGCAGCTTAGGTTCTGCGGCAGGGGATGAGCAGTACTTC. Protein sequence: CASSLGSAAGDEQYF. The whole variable domain, filled in from reference TRBV7-6 and TRBJ2-7, reads GAGVSQSPRYKVTKRGQDVALRCDPISGHVSLYWYRQALGQGPEFLTYFNYEAQQDKSGLPNDRFSAERPEGSISTLTIQRTEQRDSAMYRCASSLGSAAGDEQYFGPGTRLTVT.

The chain uses TRBV2 and TRBJ2-7; 8 nucleotides agree with TRBD1. This CDR3 spans 15 amino acids. J lost 4 bases, V lost 1 base, and 6 bases had no gene match. Germline V gene sequence: CDR1 SNHLY, CDR2 FYNNEI. CDR3 in amino acids: CASSEGDRGVYEQYF. In nucleotides, the CDR3 is TGTGCCAGCAGTGAAGGTGACAGGGGTGTTTACGAGCAGTACTTC.

The V gene is TRBV3-1 (or the pseudogene TRBV3-2), the J gene TRBJ1-6, with no clear D. The CDR3 is 14 residues long. Germline loops: CDR1 LGHDT, CDR2 YNNKEL (reference sequence). The germline V and J ends were trimmed by 0 bases and 4 bases, with 4 bases remaining between them. The CDR3 region is CASSQDSYNSPLHF. DNA of the CDR3: TGTGCCAGCAGCCAAGACAGTTATAATTCACCCCTCCACTTT.

The chain joins TRBV4-1 to TRBJ2-2; 15 bases are a match to TRBD2. CDR3 size: 21 residues. J gave up 5 bases and V 0 bases, and 13 bases lay outside the gene matches. From germline, CDR1 is MGHRA and CDR2 YSYEKL. CDR3 DNA sequence: TGCGCCAGCAGCCAAGATGCCCTTGGACTAGCGGGGGGGCGAGGTACCGGGGAGCTGTTTTTT. It is translated as CASSQDALGLAGGRGTGELFF.

The chain carries TRBV2 and TRBJ2-1; 8 bases are shared with TRBD2. The CDR3 totals 16 residues. In germline, CDR1 is SNHLY, CDR2 FYNNEI. V lost 2 bases and J lost 0; bases outside the gene matches: 3. Here the CDR3 DNA reads TGTGCCAGCAGTGAATGGAGCGGGAGCTCCTACAATGAGCAGTTCTTC. Translated, it gives CASSEWSGSSYNEQFF.

The chain joins TRBV19 to TRBJ1-1, with D tentatively TRBD1 (5 bases). Trimming cost V 3 bases and J 11 bases, with 13 bases left between them. This CDR3 has 12 amino acids. Per germline, CDR1 LNHDA and CDR2 SQIVND (reference sequence). CDR3 sequence: CASSIRQGKAFF. The CDR3 DNA follows: TGTGCCAGTAGTATTCGGCAGGGTAAGGCTTTCTTT.

The chain couples TRBV29-1 to TRBJ2-1, with 15 bases lining up with TRBD2. The CDR3 has 17 amino acids. From germline, CDR1 is SQVTM and CDR2 ANQGSEA. V shed 4 bases, J shed 2 bases, and the junction held 6 bases outside the gene matches. The CDR3 spells CSVGTSGGAAAYNEQFF. Written as DNA, the CDR3 is TGCAGCGTTGGGACTAGCGGGGGGGCCGCGGCCTACAATGAGCAGTTCTTC.

The V and J genes are TRBV11-2 and TRBJ2-6; 13 bases fit TRBD2. The V and J ends lost 5 bases and 2 bases, in that order; junction bases with no gene match: 0. This CDR3 region has 16 residues. CDR1 and CDR2 from the germline V gene are SGHAT and FQNNGV. The CDR3 protein is CASSGLAGAGANVLTF. CDR3 bases: TGTGCCAGCAGCGGACTAGCGGGGGCTGGGGCCAACGTCCTGACTTTC.

V is TRBV19 and J is TRBJ2-2; D is ambiguous. The length of the CDR3 is 13 residues. Germline loops: CDR1 LNHDA, CDR2 SQIVND (reference sequence). V was pared by 0 bases and J by 7 bases, with 6 bases between. CDR3 residues: CASSIDSGGELFF. CDR3 bases: TGTGCCAGTAGTATAGATTCGGGCGGGGAGCTGTTTTTT.

This clone was detected once. This chain joins TRBV5-6 and TRBJ2-3, with 9 bases aligning to TRBD2. V shed 4 bases and J 4 bases; nucleotides not matched to a gene: 13. This CDR3 comprises 17 residues. Germline CDR1 SGHDT, CDR2 YYEEEE. In DNA, the CDR3 is TGTGCCAGCAGCCGACCCATAGCGGGGGTGGGGGCAGATACGCAGTATTTT. It translates to CASSRPIAGVGADTQYF. Supplemented by reference TRBV5-6 and TRBJ2-3, the full variable domain reads DAGVTQSPTHLIKTRGQQVTLRCSPKSGHDTVSWYQQALGQGPQFIFQYYEEEERQRGNFPDRFSGHQFPNYSSELNVNALLLGDSALYLCASSRPIAGVGADTQYFGPGTRLTVL.